The subject of this entry is one T cell receptor beta chain. It was across several immunoSEQ plates that each subset's genomic DNA was evenly split. Authors' data handling: Filtering of immunoSEQ junctional sequences could not match full-length read filtering. Method: immunoSEQ multiplex PCR; TCRdb's copy keeps in-frame clones and lacks some. V and J calls and clone size are copied from that table; D and trimming were computed from the DNA. The table includes under 2,500,000 clones, 90% to 96% detected once. These data are taken from a study of shared clonotypes between healthy human individuals. The CD4+ fraction was divided into a CD45RA+ naive subset and a CD45RA-negative memory subset. The sample taken for sequencing was naive CD4+ T cells sorted from blood. Subset: CD45RA+ positively selected. The source is a man aged 18 to 30 in good health.

This CDR3 is CASSLAPGIPNYGYTF. The DNA for the CDR3 is TGCGCCAGCAGCTTGGCCCCGGGGATTCCTAACTATGGCTACACCTTC. This chain connects TRBV5-1 to TRBJ1-2; D unresolved. Germline V gene lookup returns CDR1 SGHRS and CDR2 YFSETQ. The CDR3 runs 16 residues. V gave up 0 bases and J gave up 0 bases, with 12 bases separating them.